This is a list of T cell receptor beta chains from one sample in a study of T cell responses to AZD1222 COVID-19 vaccine. Method: immunoSEQ multiplex PCR; TCRdb's copy keeps in-frame clones and lacks some. The table includes 99,000 or so clones, more than 70% detected once. This sample comprised peripheral blood, obtained on day 0 of AZD1222 vaccination. These receptor sequences come from an adult in good health. The CDR3 runs from the conserved cysteine through the conserved F or W. D genes are given only for firm matches. Size tells how often a clone was seen (once, few, many) or the class of an expanded clone, and some rows leave it out.

TRBJ1-2	NA	NA	TRBV3-1/TRBV3-2	TGTGCCAGCAGCCCCCAGGTACTCTATGGCTACACCTTC	CASSPQVLYGYTF
TRBJ2-2	NA	TRBD2	TRBV29-1	TGCAGCGGGGGGACTAGCGCAAACACCGGGGAGCTGTTTTTT	CSGGTSANTGELFF
TRBJ1-5	once	NA	TRBV4-3	TGCGCCAGCAGCCAAGATCCCCGTCAGCCCCAGCATTTT	CASSQDPRQPQHF
TRBJ1-5	NA	NA	TRBV7-8	TGTGCCAGCAGCTTAGGATTCGGCAATCAGCCCCAGCATTTT	CASSLGFGNQPQHF
TRBJ2-7	NA	NA	TRBV28	TGTGCCAGCAGTCGGAGGAGTAATGGTGCCTACGAGCAGTACTTC	CASSRRSNGAYEQYF
TRBJ2-1	NA	TRBD2	TRBV5-1	TGCGCCAGCAGCCCCTCTAGCGGGCGGTCCTACAATGAGCAGTTCTTC	CASSPSSGRSYNEQFF
TRBJ1-3	NA	TRBD1	TRBV5-1	TGCGCCAGCAAGCAGGGGGACTACTCTGGAAACACCATATATTTT	CASKQGDYSGNTIYF
TRBJ1-5	NA	NA	TRBV5-8	TGTGCCAGCAGCTCCGGGACACTTAGCAATCAGCCCCAGCATTTT	CASSSGTLSNQPQHF
TRBJ2-6	NA	NA	TRBV6-2/TRBV6-3	TGTGCCAGCAGTTACTTCGGATCTGGGGCCAACGTCCTGACTTTC	CASSYFGSGANVLTF
TRBJ1-6	NA	TRBD1	TRBV14	TGTGCCAGCAGCCAAAGGACAGGGAATTCACCCCTCCACTTT	CASSQRTGNSPLHF
TRBJ1-1	NA	NA	TRBV7-9	TGTGCCAGCAGCCCGACAGGCCACGGGGCTTTCTTT	CASSPTGHGAFF
TRBJ2-3	NA	NA	TRBV19	TGTGCCAGTAGTCTTGGGCCCTCAAATACGCAGTATTTT	CASSLGPSNTQYF
TRBJ2-5	few	NA	TRBV7-8	TGTGCCAGCAGCTTAGGACAGTACCAAGAGACCCAGTACTTC	CASSLGQYQETQYF
TRBJ2-1	NA	NA	TRBV3-1/TRBV3-2	TGTGCCAGCAGCCAAGCGGACTCTCAGCAGTTCTTC	CASSQADSQQFF
TRBJ2-3	NA	TRBD1	TRBV18	TGTGCCAGCTCGCGACAGGGTGCAACAGATACGCAGTATTTT	CASSRQGATDTQYF
TRBJ2-4	once	NA	TRBV7-9	TGTGCCAGCAGCTTCCTGGGGGGACCAAACATTCAGTACTTC	CASSFLGGPNIQYF
TRBJ1-2	NA	NA	TRBV19	TGTGCCATAGGGACATCCGCCTATGGCTACACCTTC	CAIGTSAYGYTF
TRBJ1-4	NA	NA	TRBV28	TGTGCCAGCAGTCCTCAACACAATAATGAAAAACTGTTTTTT	CASSPQHNNEKLFF
TRBJ2-7	NA	NA	TRBV5-1	TGCGCCAGCAGCTTACAGGTCAGCTCCTACGAGCAGTACTTC	CASSLQVSSYEQYF
TRBJ1-2	NA	NA	TRBV28	TGTGCCAGCAGTTTAAGGTCGGCATATGGCTACACCTTC	CASSLRSAYGYTF
TRBJ1-4	NA	NA	TRBV5-1	TGCGCCAGCAGCTTGGCCCAGCCAACTAATGAAAAACTGTTTTTT	CASSLAQPTNEKLFF
TRBJ1-5	NA	NA	TRBV9	TGTGCCAGCAGCCCTGCAGGGGAAGGATGGCAGCCCCAGCATTTT	CASSPAGEGWQPQHF
TRBJ1-4	once	TRBD1	TRBV3-1/TRBV3-2	TGTGCCAGCAGCCGCCGACAGGGAGGCGAAAAACTGTTTTTT	CASSRRQGGEKLFF
TRBJ2-7	NA	TRBD2	TRBV30	TGTGCCTGGGGAAAAAGGGCGGGAGGCCCCTCCTACGAGCAGTACTTC	CAWGKRAGGPSYEQYF
TRBJ2-2	NA	TRBD2	TRBV5-6	TGTGCCAGCACCTCGATAGGGCTAGCGGGAGTCGGTGGGGAGCTGTTTTTT	CASTSIGLAGVGGELFF
TRBJ1-1	NA	NA	TRBV4-3	TGCGCCAGCAGCCAAGAGCCCGGGACAACGAACACTGAAGCTTTCTTT	CASSQEPGTTNTEAFF
TRBJ2-1	once	TRBD2	TRBV3-1/TRBV3-2	TGTGCCAGCAGCCACGCTAGCGGGAGGGCCTGCAATGAGCAGTTCTTC	CASSHASGRACNEQFF
TRBJ2-5	NA	NA	TRBV11-2	TGTGCCAGCAGCTTAGGCCACCAAGAGACCCAGTACTTC	CASSLGHQETQYF
TRBJ1-1	few	TRBD1	TRBV7-9	TGTGCCAGCAGCACCGGACAGGGTGGCTACACTGAAGCTTTCTTT	CASSTGQGGYTEAFF
TRBJ2-1	NA	TRBD2	TRBV2	TGTGCCAGCAGTCTTACGGGACTAGCGGGAGGTGAGCAGTTCTTC	CASSLTGLAGGEQFF
TRBJ2-6	NA	NA	TRBV28	TGTGCCAGCAGTTCACCAGCAGCTGGGGCCAACGTCCTGACTTTC	CASSSPAAGANVLTF
TRBJ1-5	once	NA	TRBV6-6	TGTGCCAGCAGCGGACCTACGTCTAGCAATCAGCCCCAGCATTTT	CASSGPTSSNQPQHF
TRBJ2-1	NA	NA	TRBV5-1	TGCGCCAGCAGCTTAAGCGCCAATGAGCAGTTCTTC	CASSLSANEQFF
TRBJ1-1	NA	TRBD1	TRBV3-1/TRBV3-2	TGTGCCAGCAGGGGGACAGACAAGAACACTGAAGCTTTCTTT	CASRGTDKNTEAFF
TRBJ2-6	NA	TRBD1	TRBV29-1	TGCAGCGTCAAAACAGGGGCTGGGGCCAACGTCCTGACTTTC	CSVKTGAGANVLTF
TRBJ2-1	NA	NA	TRBV2	TGTGCCAGCAGTGAAGATCGAGGGAGGATCTACAATGAGCAGTTCTTC	CASSEDRGRIYNEQFF
TRBJ1-1	NA	NA	TRBV29-1	TGCAGCGTTGAAGGGAGGACACAGACTGAAGCTTTCTTT	CSVEGRTQTEAFF
TRBJ1-2	NA	NA	TRBV3-1/TRBV3-2	TGTGCCAGCAGCCAAGAGCCCGGGACCCTGCCCAACTATGGCTACACCTTC	CASSQEPGTLPNYGYTF
TRBJ1-5	once	TRBD1	TRBV28	TGTGCCAGCAGCCAGTCAGGAGGGACAGGGCGGGCTCAGCCCCAGCATTTT	CASSQSGGTGRAQPQHF
TRBJ2-3	once	NA	TRBV7-6	TGTGCCAGCAGCCAGGGGGGTCGGAGGGCAGTTCGCACAGATACGCAGTATTTT	CASSQGGRRAVRTDTQYF
TRBJ2-5	NA	NA	TRBV7-8	TGTGCCAGCAGCTTACCGGACAAATCCCAAGAGACCCAGTACTTC	CASSLPDKSQETQYF
TRBJ2-7	NA	NA	TRBV25-1	TGTGCCAGCAGTGAATCGGGGATCCTTTCCTACGAGCAGTACTTC	CASSESGILSYEQYF
TRBJ1-2	NA	NA	TRBV6-5	TGTGCCAGCAGGAGTAGCTATGGCTACACCTTC	CASRSSYGYTF
TRBJ1-4	NA	NA	TRBV30	TGTGCCTGGAGTGCTTGGACAGCTGAAAAACTGTTTTTT	CAWSAWTAEKLFF
TRBJ2-6	few	NA	TRBV2	TGTGCCAGCTCCCCCTGGGGGGTTGGGGCCAACGTCCTGACTTTC	CASSPWGVGANVLTF
TRBJ2-5	few	TRBD2	TRBV10-2	TGCGCCAGCAGTGACCTTAAAGGGACTAGCGGGAGCAAGACCCAGTACTTC	CASSDLKGTSGSKTQYF
TRBJ2-3	NA	NA	TRBV7-2	TGTGCCAGCAGCAGACCCGGGGATACGCAGTATTTT	CASSRPGDTQYF
TRBJ1-2	once	TRBD1	TRBV6-5	TGTGCCAGCCGACAACAGGGGGAGTATGGCTACACCTTC	CASRQQGEYGYTF
TRBJ2-7	NA	TRBD1	TRBV19	TGTGCCAGTAGTATGACCGGGACAGGGGCCTACGAGCAGTACTTC	CASSMTGTGAYEQYF
TRBJ2-7	NA	TRBD2	TRBV18	TGTGCCAGCTCCCCCGGGGAGGGCTACGAGCAGTACTTC	CASSPGEGYEQYF
TRBJ2-7	NA	NA	TRBV6-1	TGTGCCAGCAGCGAAATCCTTGGGGGGAGTATTTACGAGCAGTACTTC	CASSEILGGSIYEQYF
TRBJ2-4	NA	NA	TRBV3-1/TRBV3-2	TGTGCCAGCAGCGCTGTAGGTCCCATGCAAAGAAAAAACATTCAGTACTTC	CASSAVGPMQRKNIQYF
TRBJ2-3	NA	NA	TRBV11-2	TGTGCCAGCAGCTCTAGGGTCGATACGCAGTATTTT	CASSSRVDTQYF
TRBJ2-1	NA	TRBD2	TRBV5-5	TGTGCCAGCTCGGGGGGTAGCGGGTCCTACAATGAGCAGTTCTTC	CASSGGSGSYNEQFF